This entry is about one TCR beta chain. Its antigen is unidentified. MiXCR was run by TCRdb on the 5' RACE reads, yielding one entry per CDR3 protein. The profile shows 40,000 to 60,000 distinct CDR3 sequences, around 7.2% of them singletons. This sample was taken from a study of T-cell memory formation after mild COVID-19. About the study: Largely, the TCR clusters proved donor specific.

Regarding the study as a whole: CD4+ contracting clones were mainly CM and EM; CD8+ ones, EMRA.

Material: PBMCs or a T cell subset sorted from them (not recorded which). The receptor's source is a man younger than 35 who had mild COVID-19 (a few samples of this study predate the infection). Cell type and time point are not known.

In nucleotides, the CDR3 is TGTGCCTGGATTCTCCGTCGGACAGAGACCTACAATGAGCAGTTCTTC. Its protein product is CAWILRRTETYNEQFF. The rearrangement uses TRBV30 and TRBJ2-1, with D maybe TRBD1 (6 bases). Germline assignment: CDR1 GTSNPN and CDR2 SVGIG (reference sequence). V was trimmed by 4 bases and J by 2 bases, leaving 18 bases between them. CDR3 size: 16 residues.